A selection of T cell receptor beta chains follows, all from one sample in a study of OX40 agonist ivuxolimab in advanced cancers. Produced via immunoSEQ multiplex PCR; TCRdb's table is partial and in-frame only. The table shows around 79,000 clones, with 75% to 95% occurring only once. This sample comprised CD4+ or CD8+ T cells sorted from blood, obtained in a trial of the OX40 agonist ivuxolimab. The source is an adult with an advanced solid tumor such as melanoma, head and neck, liver or kidney cancer. Each CDR3 is given with its conserved first and last residue. Fields, in order: V gene, clone size, J gene, D gene, CDR3 DNA, CDR3 protein. D genes are given only for firm matches. The size of a clone is reported for some rows only, either as once, few or many, or as a class for expanded clones.

TRBV19	-	TRBJ1-5	-	TGTGCCAGTAGTATTCTGGATGCCAATCAGCCCCAGCATTTT	CASSILDANQPQHF
TRBV11-2	-	TRBJ2-7	TRBD2	TGTGCCAGCAGCTTAGACGGGACTAGCGGGAGGTACTTC	CASSLDGTSGRYF
TRBV2	once	TRBJ2-3	TRBD2	TGTGCCAACCCGATAGCGGGAGGCGCCACAGATACGCAGTATTTT	CANPIAGGATDTQYF
TRBV28	-	TRBJ2-1	-	TGTGCCAGCAGTTTAACCGGGGTCGTTTACAATGAGCAGTTCTTC	CASSLTGVVYNEQFF
TRBV7-2	-	TRBJ2-5	-	TGTGCCAGCAGCCCCAGCCCGGCCCCCGGAGCTGGGACCCAGTACTTC	CASSPSPAPGAGTQYF
TRBV25-1	once	TRBJ1-5	-	TGTGCCAGCAGTGCGGCCCCCAATCAGCCCCAGCATTTT	CASSAAPNQPQHF
TRBV6-6	-	TRBJ2-7	-	TGTGCCAGCAGTTACGGGGCAGGGGAGTCCTACGAGCAGTACTTC	CASSYGAGESYEQYF
TRBV18	-	TRBJ2-7	-	TGTGCCAGCTCACCCCGACGAGGCGAGCAGTACTTC	CASSPRRGEQYF
TRBV2	-	TRBJ2-5	TRBD2	TGTGCCAGCAACGGACTAGCGGGATACGCGGAGACCCAGTACTTC	CASNGLAGYAETQYF
TRBV10-1	-	TRBJ2-3	-	TGCGCCAGCAGCCCCCGGGCCACAGATACGCAGTATTTT	CASSPRATDTQYF
TRBV7-9	-	TRBJ2-7	-	TGTGCCAGCAGCTTAGTGCAGGGCCACGAGCAGTACTTC	CASSLVQGHEQYF
TRBV9	-	TRBJ2-5	-	TGTGCCAGCAGCCCCGGGGGGACCCAGTACTTC	CASSPGGTQYF
TRBV5-4	-	TRBJ2-2	-	TGTGCCAGCAGCTTGGGGGCGGGCCGCGGGGGCTTTGGGGAGCTGTTTTTT	CASSLGAGRGGFGELFF
TRBV11-3	-	TRBJ2-7	TRBD1	TGTGCCAGCAAGACAGGGGGGTCCTACGAGCAGTACTTC	CASKTGGSYEQYF
TRBV18	-	TRBJ1-5	-	TGTGCCAGCTCACCAGGGATCGGGAGCAATCAGCCCCAGCATTTT	CASSPGIGSNQPQHF
TRBV5-1	-	TRBJ2-3	-	TGCGCCAGCAGCTTGTCCGGACTCTACATCGATACGCAGTATTTT	CASSLSGLYIDTQYF
TRBV28	-	TRBJ2-7	TRBD1	TGTGCCAGCAGTTTAGTGACAGGGGTCTGGGAGCAGTACTTC	CASSLVTGVWEQYF
TRBV6-5	-	TRBJ1-5	-	TGTGCCAGCAGTTACTCAACGGGGGCTCAGCCCCAGCATTTT	CASSYSTGAQPQHF
TRBV6-1	-	TRBJ2-7	TRBD2	TGTGCCAGCAGGAACGAGCGGGGGTCCTACGAGCAGTACTTC	CASRNERGSYEQYF
TRBV28	-	TRBJ1-2	-	TGTGCCAGCAGTTTCCCCCGATTTGTTTGGGGCTACACCTTC	CASSFPRFVWGYTF
TRBV7-2	-	TRBJ2-7	-	TGTGCCAGCAGCTTAGAGGGGACGAGTTTTTTTTACGAGCAGTACTTC	CASSLEGTSFFYEQYF
TRBV18	-	TRBJ2-1	-	TGTGCCAGCTCACCACCGGGGGGCCGGGAGATTCTTCCGCAGTTCTTC	CASSPPGGREILPQFF
TRBV19	-	TRBJ1-5	-	TGTGCCAGTAGTATAGGAGCGGCAGAGAATCAGCCCCAGCATTTT	CASSIGAAENQPQHF
TRBV7-2	-	TRBJ1-1	TRBD1	TGTGCCAGCAGGTCTACAGGGGCCGCGGAAGCTTTCTTT	CASRSTGAAEAFF
TRBV5-1	-	TRBJ2-7	-	TGCGCCAGCAGCCAGTCAGCCAGCGAGCAGTACTTC	CASSQSASEQYF
TRBV10-1	-	TRBJ2-2	TRBD2	TGCGCCAGCAGTGATAGCGGGAGGTTAGAGTCCGCCGGGGAGCTGTTTTTT	CASSDSGRLESAGELFF
TRBV7-2	-	TRBJ2-1	-	TGTGCCAGCAGCCGGACAGTTGACAATGAGCAGTTCTTC	CASSRTVDNEQFF
TRBV6-1	-	TRBJ1-4	-	TGTGCCAGCAGACTCTACGGGGTTTCTAATGAAAAACTGTTTTTT	CASRLYGVSNEKLFF
TRBV11-2	-	TRBJ2-7	-	TGTGCCAGCAGCTTAGATAGGGTCGGCGAGCAGTACTTC	CASSLDRVGEQYF
TRBV27	-	TRBJ2-7	-	TGTGCCAGCAGTCGTAAAGCAGGGGACTCCTACGAGCAGTACTTC	CASSRKAGDSYEQYF
TRBV10-2	-	TRBJ2-2	-	TGCGCCAGCAGTGAGGGCAGCCTCGCGAACACCGGGGAGCTGTTTTTT	CASSEGSLANTGELFF
TRBV19	-	TRBJ2-1	-	TGTGCCAGTAGTATTTGGTCTGGCTCCTACAATGAGCAGTTCTTC	CASSIWSGSYNEQFF
TRBV2	-	TRBJ2-2	TRBD1	TGTGCCAGCAGGGGGACAGGGAATGGGGCCGGGGAGCTGTTTTTT	CASRGTGNGAGELFF
TRBV7-3	-	TRBJ2-7	-	TGTGCCAGCAGCTCCCCCCCGGACAGCGACTATATCTACGAGCAGTACTTC	CASSSPPDSDYIYEQYF
TRBV5-4	-	TRBJ2-7	TRBD2	TGTGCCAGCAGCTACCCCGGGGCTAGCGGGACCTACGAGCAGTACTTC	CASSYPGASGTYEQYF
TRBV9	-	TRBJ2-3	-	TGTGCCAGCAGCGCCGACTCGACGAGCACAGATACGCAGTATTTT	CASSADSTSTDTQYF
TRBV5-5	-	TRBJ2-1	TRBD2	TGTGCCACATCTTCCGGGAGGGGCAAGACCGATGAGCAGTTCTTC	CATSSGRGKTDEQFF
TRBV19	-	TRBJ2-2	TRBD2	TGTGCCAGTAGTATTGGACTAGCCGCGAACACCGGGGAGCTGTTTTTT	CASSIGLAANTGELFF
TRBV7-9	once	TRBJ1-2	-	TGTGCCAGCAGCTTACGGGACCGTGACTATGGCTACACCTTC	CASSLRDRDYGYTF
TRBV2	-	TRBJ2-3	TRBD2	TGTGCCAGCAGTTCTCCTGGGACTAGCGGGAGAGCAGATACGCAGTATTTT	CASSSPGTSGRADTQYF
TRBV6-1	-	TRBJ2-5	TRBD2	TGTGCCAGCAGAGCGCTAGCGGGAGCCCAAGAGACCCAGTACTTC	CASRALAGAQETQYF
TRBV6-5	-	TRBJ1-4	-	TGTGCCAGCAGTCGCCTGTCGGGGGGAGATGAAAAACTGTTTTTT	CASSRLSGGDEKLFF
TRBV7-9	-	TRBJ1-2	-	TGTGCCAGCAGCCGGGCTAACTATGGCTACACCTTC	CASSRANYGYTF
TRBV7-8	-	TRBJ2-1	-	TGTGCCAGCAGCTTAAGAGGTTACAATGAGCAGTTCTTC	CASSLRGYNEQFF
TRBV6-5	-	TRBJ1-1	-	TGTGCCAGCAGTTACTTCGGGGTTCCGAACACTGAAGCTTTCTTT	CASSYFGVPNTEAFF
TRBV30	-	TRBJ2-7	-	TGTGCCTGGAGTACCCAGGGGTTTAGAGAGCAGTACTTC	CAWSTQGFREQYF
TRBV6-5	-	TRBJ1-4	TRBD1	TGTGCCAGCAGTTCCGCGGGACAGGGGAATGAAAAACTGTTTTTT	CASSSAGQGNEKLFF
TRBV19	-	TRBJ1-2	-	TGTGCCAGTAGTAGGGTGGGGCAGTACGGCTACACCTTC	CASSRVGQYGYTF
TRBV6-1	-	TRBJ1-1	TRBD1	TGTGCCAGCAGTGCCCAGGGGGGCAACACTGAAGCTTTCTTT	CASSAQGGNTEAFF
TRBV7-9	-	TRBJ1-2	-	TGTGCCAGCAATTCTGATCGGTGGGATAACTATGGCTACACCTTC	CASNSDRWDNYGYTF
TRBV10-3	-	TRBJ1-1	TRBD1	TGTGCCATCCGACAGGGCGAAATAATGAACACTGAAGCTTTCTTT	CAIRQGEIMNTEAFF
TRBV7-6	-	TRBJ2-2	TRBD2	TGTGCCAGCAGCATGGGACTAGCGGGACTCACCGGGGAGCTGTTTTTT	CASSMGLAGLTGELFF
TRBV6-1	-	TRBJ2-1	-	TGTGCCAGCAGTGAAGCGCTCGGGTACTCCTACAATGAGCAGTTCTTC	CASSEALGYSYNEQFF
TRBV19	-	TRBJ1-3	TRBD1	TGTGCCAGTACACCAGGACAGGGGGCTGGAAACACCATATATTTT	CASTPGQGAGNTIYF
TRBV27	-	TRBJ2-7	TRBD2	TGTGCCAGCAGATCTAGCGGGATTCGATACGAGCAGTACTTC	CASRSSGIRYEQYF
TRBV27	-	TRBJ1-2	-	TGTGCCAGCAGTACAAATATCCGAGGTGGCTACACCTTC	CASSTNIRGGYTF
TRBV6-5	-	TRBJ2-2	TRBD2	TGTGCCACCCGACTAGCGCAGACCGGGGAGCTGTTTTTT	CATRLAQTGELFF
TRBV28	-	TRBJ1-5	TRBD1	TGTGCCAGCAGTGCCCGGACAGGGGAGGACAATCAGCCCCAGCATTTT	CASSARTGEDNQPQHF